The T cell receptor beta chain described here comes from a study of cytomegalovirus exposure and HLA in healthy donors. Healthy donors of bone marrow made up the group. 13 Jbeta primers and 60 Vbeta primers were used for the PCR. This table comes from immunoSEQ multiplex PCR, and its TCRdb copy is limited to in-frame clones, with some not included. The sample carries around 190,000 clones, around 79% recorded once. V lost 6 bases, J lost 1 base, and 19 bases lay in between. CDR3 length: 16 residues. CDR1 SGHRS and CDR2 YFSETQ come from the germline V gene. The sequence was obtained from a woman aged 50 to 65 in good health and CMV-seronegative. Sequencing input: PBMCs. The rearrangement joins TRBV5-1 to TRBJ1-1, with D perhaps TRBD1 (5 bases). CDR3 DNA sequence: TGCGCCAGCACGAGCTACTCAGGGTGGGGGAACACTGAAGCTTTCTTT. Its protein is CASTSYSGWGNTEAFF.